The rows below give T cell receptor beta chains drawn from one sample of a study of blood T cells in healthy people across ages. Each CDR3 protein is one row after TCRdb ran MiXCR on the 5' RACE reads. The repertoire holds roughly 1,100,000 distinct CDR3 sequences, with 20% to 25% as singletons. The data also belong to a second study, concerning T cells of mothers and their children.

Sequencing input: blood. These receptors were taken from a girl aged 2 to 9 in good health. The CDR3 runs from the conserved cysteine through the conserved F or W. The D gene is left open where the match is weak. Clone size appears in some rows only: once, few, many, or a class for an expanded clone.

j_call: TRBJ1-2; d_call: -; clone_size: once; v_call: TRBV7-8; cdr3_aa: CASSSVGYYNYGYTF; cdr3_nt: TGTGCCAGCAGCTCCGTAGGGTATTATAACTATGGCTACACCTTC
j_call: TRBJ2-7; d_call: -; clone_size: few; v_call: TRBV28; cdr3_aa: CASSLVGTLSYEQYF; cdr3_nt: TGTGCCAGCAGTTTGGTCGGGACCCTGTCCTACGAGCAGTACTTC
j_call: TRBJ1-3; d_call: -; clone_size: -; v_call: TRBV28; cdr3_aa: CASTTTLSGNTIYF; cdr3_nt: TGTGCCAGCACCACTACGTTATCTGGAAACACCATATATTTT
j_call: TRBJ2-7; d_call: -; clone_size: -; v_call: TRBV5-4; cdr3_aa: CASSLFGHPSYEQYF; cdr3_nt: TGTGCCAGCAGCTTGTTCGGCCACCCGTCCTACGAGCAGTACTTC
j_call: TRBJ2-3; d_call: -; clone_size: -; v_call: TRBV4-1; cdr3_aa: CASSQDWVRDTQYF; cdr3_nt: TGCGCCAGCAGCCAAGATTGGGTGCGGGATACGCAGTATTTT
j_call: TRBJ1-2; d_call: -; clone_size: few; v_call: TRBV12-3/TRBV12-4; cdr3_aa: CASSFELNGGYTF; cdr3_nt: TGTGCCAGCAGTTTCGAACTCAACGGGGGCTACACCTTC
j_call: TRBJ2-7; d_call: -; clone_size: -; v_call: TRBV5-6; cdr3_aa: CASSFRAEQYF; cdr3_nt: TGTGCCAGCAGCTTCCGGGCCGAGCAGTACTTC
j_call: TRBJ1-1; d_call: -; clone_size: -; v_call: TRBV12-3/TRBV12-4; cdr3_aa: CASSSPYAVGNTEAFF; cdr3_nt: TGTGCCAGCAGTTCCCCCTACGCGGTGGGGAACACTGAAGCTTTCTTT
j_call: TRBJ2-1; d_call: -; clone_size: -; v_call: TRBV4-1; cdr3_aa: CASSHSDFNYNEQFF; cdr3_nt: TGCGCCAGCAGCCACTCGGACTTCAATTACAATGAGCAGTTCTTC
j_call: TRBJ1-6; d_call: -; clone_size: few; v_call: TRBV27; cdr3_aa: CASSSRGRNSPLHF; cdr3_nt: TGTGCCAGCAGTTCCCGGGGCCGCAATTCACCCCTCCACTTT
j_call: TRBJ2-1; d_call: TRBD2; clone_size: -; v_call: TRBV7-2; cdr3_aa: CASSSYMAGLANYNEQFF; cdr3_nt: TGTGCCAGCAGCTCCTACATGGCGGGACTAGCTAATTACAATGAGCAGTTCTTC
j_call: TRBJ2-6; d_call: -; clone_size: -; v_call: TRBV7-9; cdr3_aa: CASSLASLGGANVLTF; cdr3_nt: TGTGCCAGCAGCTTAGCGTCGTTGGGGGGGGCCAACGTCCTGACTTTC
j_call: TRBJ2-2; d_call: -; clone_size: -; v_call: TRBV9; cdr3_aa: CASSAPHGAGELFF; cdr3_nt: TGTGCCAGCAGTGCGCCACACGGGGCTGGGGAGCTGTTTTTT
j_call: TRBJ1-2; d_call: -; clone_size: -; v_call: TRBV28; cdr3_aa: CASRRQINYGYTF; cdr3_nt: TGTGCCAGCAGGAGGCAGATTAACTATGGCTACACCTTC
j_call: TRBJ1-4; d_call: -; clone_size: few; v_call: TRBV28; cdr3_aa: CASSHRSGGREKLFF; cdr3_nt: TGTGCCAGCAGTCACCGTTCCGGGGGGCGGGAAAAACTGTTTTTT
j_call: TRBJ2-1; d_call: -; clone_size: -; v_call: TRBV7-8; cdr3_aa: CASSPLAPNEQFF; cdr3_nt: TGTGCCAGCAGCCCCCTCGCGCCCAATGAGCAGTTCTTC
j_call: TRBJ2-5; d_call: -; clone_size: once; v_call: TRBV7-9; cdr3_aa: CASSLGGAPGETQYF; cdr3_nt: TGTGCCAGCAGCTTAGGGGGGGCCCCCGGAGAGACCCAGTACTTC
j_call: TRBJ2-3; d_call: -; clone_size: few; v_call: TRBV11-2; cdr3_aa: CASSLSVRDTQYF; cdr3_nt: TGTGCCAGCAGCTTATCCGTTCGGGATACGCAGTATTTT
j_call: TRBJ2-3; d_call: -; clone_size: few; v_call: TRBV20-1; cdr3_aa: CSARDSGQGKTDTRYF; cdr3_nt: TGCAGTGCTAGAGATTCAGGCCAGGGGAAGACAGATACGCGGTATTTT
j_call: TRBJ2-7; d_call: TRBD2; clone_size: -; v_call: TRBV18; cdr3_aa: CASSPALAGDERLYEQYF; cdr3_nt: TGTGCCAGCTCACCCGCCCTAGCGGGAGACGAACGGCTCTACGAGCAGTACTTC
j_call: TRBJ1-4; d_call: -; clone_size: -; v_call: TRBV5-1; cdr3_aa: CASSPLGGTNEKLFF; cdr3_nt: TGCGCCAGCAGCCCCCTTGGGGGGACTAATGAAAAACTGTTTTTT
j_call: TRBJ2-5; d_call: TRBD1; clone_size: few; v_call: TRBV28; cdr3_aa: CASSLARQGAGKGETQYF; cdr3_nt: TGTGCCAGCAGTTTAGCCCGACAGGGGGCGGGGAAGGGGGAGACCCAGTACTTC
j_call: TRBJ2-1; d_call: -; clone_size: -; v_call: TRBV12-3/TRBV12-4; cdr3_aa: CASSLGPLLNEQFF; cdr3_nt: TGTGCCAGCAGTTTAGGACCGCTGCTAAATGAGCAGTTCTTC
j_call: TRBJ1-6; d_call: -; clone_size: -; v_call: TRBV9; cdr3_aa: CASSPRPRDSPLHF; cdr3_nt: TGTGCCAGCAGCCCCCGCCCCCGGGATTCACCCCTCCACTTT
j_call: TRBJ1-5; d_call: -; clone_size: -; v_call: TRBV4-1; cdr3_aa: CASSQREGWNQPQHF; cdr3_nt: TGCGCCAGCAGCCAACGCGAAGGTTGGAATCAGCCCCAGCATTTT
j_call: TRBJ1-1; d_call: -; clone_size: -; v_call: TRBV20-1; cdr3_aa: CSGGGRVNTEAFF; cdr3_nt: TGCAGTGGAGGGGGGAGGGTGAACACTGAAGCTTTCTTT
j_call: TRBJ1-1; d_call: -; clone_size: many; v_call: TRBV5-1; cdr3_aa: CASSLANAEEAFF; cdr3_nt: TGCGCCAGCAGCTTGGCCAACGCTGAAGAAGCTTTCTTT
j_call: TRBJ2-3; d_call: -; clone_size: many; v_call: TRBV12-3/TRBV12-4; cdr3_aa: CASSPNTDTQYF; cdr3_nt: TGTGCCAGCAGCCCCAACACAGATACGCAGTATTTT
j_call: TRBJ2-7; d_call: TRBD1; clone_size: -; v_call: TRBV29-1; cdr3_aa: CSVVTTGDQMEYEQYF; cdr3_nt: TGCAGCGTTGTCACGACAGGGGACCAAATGGAATACGAGCAGTACTTC
j_call: TRBJ1-2; d_call: TRBD1; clone_size: few; v_call: TRBV29-1; cdr3_aa: CSVTDRVDVDGYTF; cdr3_nt: TGCAGCGTCACAGACAGGGTGGACGTGGATGGCTACACCTTC
j_call: TRBJ2-4; d_call: TRBD1; clone_size: few; v_call: TRBV2; cdr3_aa: CASGWDRKNIQYF; cdr3_nt: TGTGCCAGCGGATGGGACAGAAAAAACATTCAGTACTTC
j_call: TRBJ2-5; d_call: TRBD1; clone_size: -; v_call: TRBV5-6; cdr3_aa: CASSSTGTRSVATQYF; cdr3_nt: TGTGCCAGCAGCTCGACAGGGACAAGATCGGTGGCGACCCAGTACTTC
j_call: TRBJ2-3; d_call: -; clone_size: few; v_call: TRBV9; cdr3_aa: CASSVRTTDTQYF; cdr3_nt: TGTGCCAGCAGCGTAAGGACCACAGATACGCAGTATTTT
j_call: TRBJ2-7; d_call: -; clone_size: few; v_call: TRBV6-2/TRBV6-3; cdr3_aa: CASREIDRTLKSYEQYF; cdr3_nt: TGTGCCAGCAGGGAGATCGACAGGACCCTTAAATCCTACGAGCAGTACTTC
j_call: TRBJ1-5; d_call: -; clone_size: -; v_call: TRBV5-1; cdr3_aa: CASSLGDASNQPRHF; cdr3_nt: TGCGCCAGCAGCTTGGGTGACGCCAGCAATCAGCCCCGGCATTTT
j_call: TRBJ2-1; d_call: TRBD1; clone_size: few; v_call: TRBV20-1; cdr3_aa: CSARDWTGEPYNEQFF; cdr3_nt: TGCAGTGCTAGAGATTGGACAGGGGAACCATACAATGAGCAGTTCTTC
j_call: TRBJ2-5; d_call: TRBD2; clone_size: -; v_call: TRBV7-2; cdr3_aa: CASSLMRIAGGQETQYF; cdr3_nt: TGTGCCAGCAGCTTAATGAGGATAGCGGGGGGACAAGAGACCCAGTACTTC
j_call: TRBJ2-5; d_call: -; clone_size: few; v_call: TRBV27; cdr3_aa: CASSLSGGGKTQYF; cdr3_nt: TGTGCCAGCAGTTTATCGGGGGGCGGAAAGACCCAGTACTTC
j_call: TRBJ2-7; d_call: -; clone_size: -; v_call: TRBV7-2; cdr3_aa: CASSFSSNLGDFNF; cdr3_nt: TGTGCCAGCAGCTTTTCCAGTAATTTGGGGGACTTCAACTTC
j_call: TRBJ2-7; d_call: -; clone_size: -; v_call: TRBV29-1; cdr3_aa: CSVTLQGYEQYF; cdr3_nt: TGCAGCGTCACGTTACAGGGTTACGAGCAGTACTTC
j_call: TRBJ2-5; d_call: -; clone_size: -; v_call: TRBV4-3; cdr3_aa: CASSQENEYQETQYF; cdr3_nt: TGCGCCAGCAGCCAAGAGAACGAGTACCAAGAGACCCAGTACTTC
j_call: TRBJ2-1; d_call: -; clone_size: -; v_call: TRBV7-2; cdr3_aa: CASSLAGGRMTNEQFF; cdr3_nt: TGTGCCAGCAGCTTGGCTGGGGGGCGGATGACCAATGAGCAGTTCTTC
j_call: TRBJ1-2; d_call: -; clone_size: -; v_call: TRBV6-1; cdr3_aa: CASSVITSGYTF; cdr3_nt: TGTGCCAGCAGTGTGATAACAAGTGGCTACACCTTC
j_call: TRBJ1-6; d_call: TRBD1; clone_size: -; v_call: TRBV6-1; cdr3_aa: CASSLTTGEGDNSPLHF; cdr3_nt: TGTGCCAGCAGCCTGACCACAGGGGAGGGGGATAATTCACCCCTCCACTTT
j_call: TRBJ2-2; d_call: TRBD1; clone_size: few; v_call: TRBV6-1; cdr3_aa: CASSEVTGGTGELFF; cdr3_nt: TGTGCCAGCAGTGAAGTGACAGGGGGCACCGGGGAGCTGTTTTTT
j_call: TRBJ1-1; d_call: -; clone_size: few; v_call: TRBV20-1; cdr3_aa: CSARGRFPDLTEAFF; cdr3_nt: TGCAGTGCTAGAGGCAGGTTTCCGGACCTCACTGAAGCTTTCTTT
j_call: TRBJ2-5; d_call: TRBD2; clone_size: -; v_call: TRBV5-6; cdr3_aa: CASSWTGLAAKETQYF; cdr3_nt: TGTGCCAGCAGCTGGACGGGACTAGCGGCAAAAGAGACCCAGTACTTC
j_call: TRBJ2-3; d_call: TRBD1; clone_size: -; v_call: TRBV7-2; cdr3_aa: CASSFNIGQGAGNTQYF; cdr3_nt: TGTGCCAGCAGCTTCAACATTGGACAGGGGGCAGGGAATACGCAGTATTTT
j_call: TRBJ1-1; d_call: TRBD1; clone_size: few; v_call: TRBV7-9; cdr3_aa: CASSLGGTGLTEAFF; cdr3_nt: TGTGCCAGCAGCTTAGGGGGGACAGGGTTGACTGAAGCTTTCTTT
j_call: TRBJ2-7; d_call: -; clone_size: few; v_call: TRBV3-1; cdr3_aa: CASSQEAGHEQYF; cdr3_nt: TGTGCCAGCAGCCAAGAGGCGGGGCACGAGCAGTACTTC
j_call: TRBJ2-5; d_call: TRBD1; clone_size: few; v_call: TRBV10-3; cdr3_aa: CAISGGQPHQETQYF; cdr3_nt: TGTGCCATCAGTGGGGGACAGCCACACCAAGAGACCCAGTACTTC
j_call: TRBJ2-3; d_call: -; clone_size: -; v_call: TRBV5-1; cdr3_aa: CASSYTPLDTQYF; cdr3_nt: TGCGCCAGCAGCTACACTCCACTAGATACGCAGTATTTT
j_call: TRBJ2-3; d_call: -; clone_size: few; v_call: TRBV7-2; cdr3_aa: CASSLWGGTYSTDTQYF; cdr3_nt: TGTGCCAGCAGCTTATGGGGCGGGACATATAGTACAGATACGCAGTATTTT